Here is one TCR beta chain with its context. Antigen unknown. Looked up from germline, CDR1 is SGHAT and CDR2 is FQDESV (reference sequence). Trimming removed 8 bases from V and 0 bases from J, with 8 bases in between. The CDR3 totals 13 residues. Repertoires were generated with immunoSEQ multiplex PCR, while TCRdb's copy carries only in-frame clones and drops some. The sample has about 140,000 clones, 80% to 95% seen once; the top ten hold around 0.9%. The data stem from a study of T cell responses to AZD1222 COVID-19 vaccine. Study observations and caveats: Spike-specific TCR breadth rose after two AZD1222 doses, and depth rose as well. Only five to seven AZD1222 recipients were seropositive at baseline. It should be noted that donors were predominantly white British and more often female, and clonal diversity was possibly underestimated.

This TCR was recovered from an adult in good health. The sequencing here drew on peripheral blood, taken on day 0 of MenACWY control vaccination. The chain uses TRBV11-1 and TRBJ2-4; D ambiguous. CDR3 DNA: TGTGCCAGCGGCAACCTAGCCAAAAACATTCAGTACTTC. Translation: CASGNLAKNIQYF.